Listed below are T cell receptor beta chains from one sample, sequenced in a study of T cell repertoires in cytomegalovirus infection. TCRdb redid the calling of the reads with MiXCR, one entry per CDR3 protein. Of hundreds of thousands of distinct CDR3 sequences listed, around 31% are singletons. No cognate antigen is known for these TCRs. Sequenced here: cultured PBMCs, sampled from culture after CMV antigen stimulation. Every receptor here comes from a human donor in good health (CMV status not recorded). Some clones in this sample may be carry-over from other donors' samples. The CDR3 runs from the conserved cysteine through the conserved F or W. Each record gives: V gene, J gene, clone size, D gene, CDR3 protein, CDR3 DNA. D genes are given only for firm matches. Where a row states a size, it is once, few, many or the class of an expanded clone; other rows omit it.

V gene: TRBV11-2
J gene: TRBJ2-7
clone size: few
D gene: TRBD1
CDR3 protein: CASSLGGTGYEQYF
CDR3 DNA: TGTGCCAGCAGCTTAGGAGGGACAGGTTACGAGCAGTACTTC

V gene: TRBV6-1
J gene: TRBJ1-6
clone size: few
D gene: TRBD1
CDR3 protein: CATRGGQGVSPLHF
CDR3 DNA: TGTGCCACCCGGGGGGGACAGGGGGTTTCACCCCTCCACTTT

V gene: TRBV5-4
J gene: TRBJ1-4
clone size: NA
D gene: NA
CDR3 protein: CASSTGPIGEKLFF
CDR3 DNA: TGTGCCAGCAGCACCGGACCGATAGGTGAAAAACTGTTTTTT

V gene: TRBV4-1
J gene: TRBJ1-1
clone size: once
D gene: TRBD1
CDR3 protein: CASSQWTGGLGTEAFF
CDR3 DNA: TGCGCCAGCAGCCAATGGACAGGGGGCCTCGGCACTGAAGCTTTCTTT

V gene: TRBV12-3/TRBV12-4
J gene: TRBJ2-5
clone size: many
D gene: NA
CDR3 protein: CASSFSLRTETQYF
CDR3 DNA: TGTGCCAGCAGTTTTTCCCTCCGTACGGAGACCCAGTACTTC

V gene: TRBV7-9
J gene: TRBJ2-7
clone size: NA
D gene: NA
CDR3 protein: CASSSTGRWVHEQYF
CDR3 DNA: TGTGCCAGCAGCTCTACAGGGAGGTGGGTCCACGAGCAGTACTTC

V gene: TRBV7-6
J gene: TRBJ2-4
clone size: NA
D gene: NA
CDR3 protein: CASSPPGRRGNIQYF
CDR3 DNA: TGTGCCAGTTCTCCCCCGGGAAGGCGCGGCAACATTCAGTACTTC

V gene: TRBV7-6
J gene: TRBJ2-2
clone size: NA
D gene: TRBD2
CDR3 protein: CASSPRGLAGGTGELFF
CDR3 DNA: TGTGCCAGCAGCCCCCGTGGACTAGCGGGAGGAACCGGGGAGCTGTTTTTT

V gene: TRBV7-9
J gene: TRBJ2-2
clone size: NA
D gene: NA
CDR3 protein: CASSSQGTGELFF
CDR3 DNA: TGTGCCAGCAGCTCCCAGGGCACCGGGGAGCTGTTTTTT

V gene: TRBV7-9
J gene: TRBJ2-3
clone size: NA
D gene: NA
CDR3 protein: CASSLGWTDTQYF
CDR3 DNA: TGTGCCAGCAGCTTAGGCTGGACAGATACGCAGTATTTT

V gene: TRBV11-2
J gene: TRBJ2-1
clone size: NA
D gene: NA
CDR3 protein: CASSGWATPNEQFF
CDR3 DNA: TGTGCCAGCAGCGGGTGGGCTACACCCAATGAGCAGTTCTTC

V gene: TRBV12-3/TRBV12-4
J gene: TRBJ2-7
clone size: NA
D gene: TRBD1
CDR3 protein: CASSARGDRFSYEQYF
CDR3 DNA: TGTGCCAGCAGTGCCAGAGGGGACAGGTTCTCCTACGAGCAGTACTTC

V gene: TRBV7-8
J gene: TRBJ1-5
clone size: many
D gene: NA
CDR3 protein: CASSLKTDYSNQPQHF
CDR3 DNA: TGTGCCAGCAGCTTAAAGACAGATTATAGCAATCAGCCCCAGCATTTT

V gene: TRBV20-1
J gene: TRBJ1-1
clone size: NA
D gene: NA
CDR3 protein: CSARALTANTEAFF
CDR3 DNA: TGCAGTGCTAGGGCTCTGACAGCGAACACTGAAGCTTTCTTT

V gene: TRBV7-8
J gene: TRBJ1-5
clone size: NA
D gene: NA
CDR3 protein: CASSLDGPQHF
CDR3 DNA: TGTGCCAGCAGCTTAGACGGGCCCCAGCATTTT

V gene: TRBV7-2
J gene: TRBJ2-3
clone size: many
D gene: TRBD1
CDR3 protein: CASSLVMRGRRDTQYF
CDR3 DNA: TGTGCCAGCAGCTTAGTTATGAGGGGGCGCCGAGATACGCAGTATTTT

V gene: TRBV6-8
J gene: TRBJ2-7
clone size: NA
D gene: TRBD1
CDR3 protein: CASSPGTEVFSYEQYF
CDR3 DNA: TGTGCCAGCAGCCCCGGGACAGAGGTATTCTCCTACGAGCAGTACTTC

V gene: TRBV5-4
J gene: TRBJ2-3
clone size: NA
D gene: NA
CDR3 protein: CASRARDSGADTQYF
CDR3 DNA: TGTGCCAGCAGGGCCCGGGACTCGGGGGCAGATACGCAGTATTTT

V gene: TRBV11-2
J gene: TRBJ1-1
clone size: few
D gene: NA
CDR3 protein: CASSLMGAGNTEAFF
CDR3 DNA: TGTGCCAGCAGCTTAATGGGGGCAGGGAACACTGAAGCTTTCTTT

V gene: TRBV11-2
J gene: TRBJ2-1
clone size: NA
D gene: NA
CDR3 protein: CASSLDGAGNEQFF
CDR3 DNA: TGTGCCAGCAGCTTAGACGGCGCAGGCAATGAGCAGTTCTTC

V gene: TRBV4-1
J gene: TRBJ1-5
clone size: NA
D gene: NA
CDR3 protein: CASSHPGRGSNQPQHF
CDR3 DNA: TGCGCCAGCAGCCATCCGGGTCGCGGGAGCAATCAGCCCCAGCATTTT

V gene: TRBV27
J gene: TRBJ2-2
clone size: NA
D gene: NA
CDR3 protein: CASTRAASGELFF
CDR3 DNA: TGTGCCAGCACGCGAGCGGCATCCGGGGAGCTGTTTTTT

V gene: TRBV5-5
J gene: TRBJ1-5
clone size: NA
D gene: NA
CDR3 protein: CASSPDTHQPQHF
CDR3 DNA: TGTGCCAGCAGCCCGGACACCCATCAGCCCCAGCATTTT

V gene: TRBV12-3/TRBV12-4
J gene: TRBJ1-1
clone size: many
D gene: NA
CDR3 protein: CASTGATEAFF
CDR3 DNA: TGTGCCAGCACGGGGGCCACTGAAGCTTTCTTT

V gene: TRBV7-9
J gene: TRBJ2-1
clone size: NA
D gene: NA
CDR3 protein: CASSLIRGRGSYNEQFF
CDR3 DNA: TGTGCCAGCAGCTTAATCAGGGGGAGGGGGTCCTACAATGAGCAGTTCTTC

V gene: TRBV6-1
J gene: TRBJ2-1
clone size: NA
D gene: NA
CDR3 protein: CASSKTLREGEQFF
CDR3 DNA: TGTGCCAGCAGTAAAACCTTAAGAGAAGGTGAGCAGTTCTTC

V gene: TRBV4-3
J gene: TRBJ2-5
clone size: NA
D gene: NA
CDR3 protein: CASSQELGRETTQYF
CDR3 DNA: TGCGCCAGCAGCCAAGAACTTGGGCGCGAAACGACCCAGTACTTC

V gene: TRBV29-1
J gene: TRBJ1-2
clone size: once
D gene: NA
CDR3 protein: CSVGAGNYGYTF
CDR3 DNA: TGCAGCGTTGGGGCAGGGAACTATGGCTACACCTTC

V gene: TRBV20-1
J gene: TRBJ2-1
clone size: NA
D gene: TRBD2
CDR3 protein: CSATSGSIYNEQFF
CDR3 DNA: TGCAGTGCTACTAGCGGGAGCATCTACAATGAGCAGTTCTTC

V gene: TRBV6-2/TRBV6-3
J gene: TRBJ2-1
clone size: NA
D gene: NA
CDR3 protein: CASSETSPPNEQFF
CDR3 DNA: TGTGCCAGCAGCGAGACTAGTCCCCCGAATGAGCAGTTCTTC

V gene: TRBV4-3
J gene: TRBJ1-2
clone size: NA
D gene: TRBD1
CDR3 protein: CASSQEGTGGIYGYTF
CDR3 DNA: TGCGCCAGCAGCCAAGAGGGGACAGGGGGCATCTATGGCTACACCTTC

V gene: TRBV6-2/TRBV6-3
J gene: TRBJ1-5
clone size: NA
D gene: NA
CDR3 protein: CASSFVLGVGNQPQHF
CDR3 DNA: TGTGCCAGCAGTTTTGTGTTAGGGGTAGGCAATCAGCCCCAGCATTTT

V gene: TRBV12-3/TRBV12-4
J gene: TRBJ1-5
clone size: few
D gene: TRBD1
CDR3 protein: CASTRDRGRNQPQHF
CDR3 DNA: TGTGCCAGCACCCGGGACAGGGGTCGCAATCAGCCCCAGCATTTT

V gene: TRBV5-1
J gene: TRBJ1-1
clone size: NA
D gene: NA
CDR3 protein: CAWAGTNTEAFF
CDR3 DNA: TGCGCCTGGGCTGGGACGAACACTGAAGCTTTCTTT

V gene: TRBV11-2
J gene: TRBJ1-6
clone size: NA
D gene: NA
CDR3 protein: CASSLGRGRVGSPLHF
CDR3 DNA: TGTGCCAGCAGCCTGGGCCGGGGCAGGGTCGGTTCACCCCTCCACTTT